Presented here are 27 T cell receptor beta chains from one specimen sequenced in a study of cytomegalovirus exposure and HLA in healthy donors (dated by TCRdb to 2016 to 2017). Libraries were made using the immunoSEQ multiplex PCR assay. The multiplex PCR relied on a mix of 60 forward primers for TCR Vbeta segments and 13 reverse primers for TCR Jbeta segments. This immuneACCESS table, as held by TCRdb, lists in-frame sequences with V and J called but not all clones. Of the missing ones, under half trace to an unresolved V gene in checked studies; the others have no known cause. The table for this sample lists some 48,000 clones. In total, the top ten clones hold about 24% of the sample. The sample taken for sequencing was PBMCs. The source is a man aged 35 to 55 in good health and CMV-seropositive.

The DNA for the CDR3 is TGTGCCAGCAGGGGACTAGCGGGAGTAGCTCAAGAGACCCAGTACTTC. Translating it yields CASRGLAGVAQETQYF. This chain links TRBV27 with TRBJ2-5; TRBD2 matches 14 bases. Germline V gene lookup returns CDR1 MNHEY and CDR2 SMNVEV (reference sequence). This CDR3 is 16 amino acids long. V lost 6 bases to trimming and J lost 2 bases; unmatched junction nucleotides: 5.

The CDR3 nucleotides read TGCAGCGCGGGAGAAGACGAGCAGTACTTC. Its protein product is CSAGEDEQYF. The chain carries TRBV29-1 and TRBJ2-7; D may be TRBD2 (6 bases). CDR1 and CDR2 from the germline V gene are SQVTM and ANQGSEA. V dropped 7 bases and J dropped 5 bases, with 9 bases sitting between them. This CDR3 region has 10 residues.

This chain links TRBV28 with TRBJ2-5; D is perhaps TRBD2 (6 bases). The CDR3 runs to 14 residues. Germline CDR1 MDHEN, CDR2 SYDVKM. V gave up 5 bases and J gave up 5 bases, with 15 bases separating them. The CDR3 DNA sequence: TGTGCCAGCAGTCCGTCGCTAGCGTTGGAGACCCAGTACTTC. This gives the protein CASSPSLALETQYF.

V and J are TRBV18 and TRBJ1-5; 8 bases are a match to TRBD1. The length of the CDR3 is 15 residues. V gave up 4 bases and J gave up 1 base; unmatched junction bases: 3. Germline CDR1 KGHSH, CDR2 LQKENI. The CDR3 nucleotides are TGTGCCAGCTCACTTGGACAGGGCAGCAATCAGCCCCAGCATTTT. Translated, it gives CASSLGQGSNQPQHF.

In DNA, the CDR3 is TGTGCCAGTACCCCCGGACTAGCGGGGTACAATGAGCAGTTCTTC. Protein: CASTPGLAGYNEQFF. The V call is TRBV19, the J call TRBJ2-1; 12 nucleotides line up with TRBD2. Germline trimming cut 7 bases from V and 4 bases from J; bases unmatched to any gene: 5. CDR3 length equals 15 residues. Germline CDR1 is LNHDA and CDR2 is SQIVND (reference sequence).

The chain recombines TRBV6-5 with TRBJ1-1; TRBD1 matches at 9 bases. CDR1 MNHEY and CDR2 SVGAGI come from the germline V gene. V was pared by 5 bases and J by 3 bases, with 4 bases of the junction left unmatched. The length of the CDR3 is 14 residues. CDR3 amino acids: CASSIGQGYTEAFF. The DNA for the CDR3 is TGTGCCAGCAGTATCGGACAGGGGTACACTGAAGCTTTCTTT.

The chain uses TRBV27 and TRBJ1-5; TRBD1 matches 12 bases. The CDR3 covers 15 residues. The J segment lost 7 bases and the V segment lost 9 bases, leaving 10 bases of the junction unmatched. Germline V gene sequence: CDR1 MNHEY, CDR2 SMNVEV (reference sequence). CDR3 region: CARTGTGGAKQPQHF. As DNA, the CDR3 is TGTGCCAGGACGGGGACAGGGGGCGCGAAACAGCCCCAGCATTTT.

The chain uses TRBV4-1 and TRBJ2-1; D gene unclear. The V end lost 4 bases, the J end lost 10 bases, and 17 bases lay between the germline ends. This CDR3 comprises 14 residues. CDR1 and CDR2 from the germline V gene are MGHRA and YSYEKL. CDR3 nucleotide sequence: TGCGCCAGCAGCCTAAGCGAACTCTTGAACGAGCAGTTCTTC. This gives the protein CASSLSELLNEQFF.

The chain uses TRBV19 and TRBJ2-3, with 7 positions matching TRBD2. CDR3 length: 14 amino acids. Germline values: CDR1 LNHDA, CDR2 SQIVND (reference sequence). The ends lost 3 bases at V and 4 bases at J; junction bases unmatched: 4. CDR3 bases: TGTGCCAGTAGTATGATGGGAGGGGCAGATACGCAGTATTTT. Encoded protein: CASSMMGGADTQYF. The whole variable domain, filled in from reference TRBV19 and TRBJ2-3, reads DGGITQSPKYLFRKEGQNVTLSCEQNLNHDAMYWYRQDPGQGLRLIYYSQIVNDFQKGDIAEGYSVSREKKESFPLTVTSAQKNPTAFYLCASSMMGGADTQYFGPGTRLTVL.

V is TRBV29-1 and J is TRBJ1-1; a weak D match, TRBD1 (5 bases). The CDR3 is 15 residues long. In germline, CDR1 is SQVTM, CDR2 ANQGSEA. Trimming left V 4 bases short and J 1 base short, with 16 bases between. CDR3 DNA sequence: TGCAGCGTTGTGGGGATCGGGGGGACGAACACTGAAGCTTTCTTT. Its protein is CSVVGIGGTNTEAFF.

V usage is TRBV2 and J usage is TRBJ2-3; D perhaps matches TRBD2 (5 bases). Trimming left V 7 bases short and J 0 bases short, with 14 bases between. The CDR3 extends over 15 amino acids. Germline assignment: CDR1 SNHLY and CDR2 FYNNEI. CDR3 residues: CASNRGERSTDTQYF. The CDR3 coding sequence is TGTGCCAGCAATCGGGGAGAAAGGAGCACAGATACGCAGTATTTT.

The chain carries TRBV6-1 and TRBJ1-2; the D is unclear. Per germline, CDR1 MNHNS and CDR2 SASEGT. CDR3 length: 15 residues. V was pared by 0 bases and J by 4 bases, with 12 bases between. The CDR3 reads CASSEAPEGLYGYTF. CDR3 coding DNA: TGTGCCAGCAGTGAAGCCCCTGAGGGCCTCTATGGCTACACCTTC.

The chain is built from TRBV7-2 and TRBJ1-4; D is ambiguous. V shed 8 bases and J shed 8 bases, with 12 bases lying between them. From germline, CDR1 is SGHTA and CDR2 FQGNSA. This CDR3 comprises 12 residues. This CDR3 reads CASQSRGEKLFF. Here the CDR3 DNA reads TGTGCCAGCCAGTCAAGAGGGGAAAAACTGTTTTTT.

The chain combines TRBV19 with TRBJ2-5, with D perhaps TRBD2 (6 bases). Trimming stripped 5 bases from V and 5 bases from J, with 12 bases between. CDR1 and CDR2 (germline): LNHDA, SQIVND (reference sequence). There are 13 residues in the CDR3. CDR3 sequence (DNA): TGTGCCAGTAGTTTCACTAGCAGGGAGACCCAGTACTTC. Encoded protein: CASSFTSRETQYF.

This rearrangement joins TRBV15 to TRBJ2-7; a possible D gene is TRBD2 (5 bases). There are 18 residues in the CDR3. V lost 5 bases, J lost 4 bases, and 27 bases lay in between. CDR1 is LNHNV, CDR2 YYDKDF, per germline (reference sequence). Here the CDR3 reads CATSPKKRAPISQYEQYF. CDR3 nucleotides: TGTGCCACCAGCCCCAAGAAGAGGGCCCCGATCTCCCAGTACGAGCAGTACTTC.

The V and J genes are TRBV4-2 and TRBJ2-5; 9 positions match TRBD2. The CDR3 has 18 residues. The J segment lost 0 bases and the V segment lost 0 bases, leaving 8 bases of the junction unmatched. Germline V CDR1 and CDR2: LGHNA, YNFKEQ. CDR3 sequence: CASSQDGGGGADQETQYF. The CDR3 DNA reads TGTGCCAGCAGCCAAGATGGTGGCGGGGGGGCAGACCAAGAGACCCAGTACTTC.

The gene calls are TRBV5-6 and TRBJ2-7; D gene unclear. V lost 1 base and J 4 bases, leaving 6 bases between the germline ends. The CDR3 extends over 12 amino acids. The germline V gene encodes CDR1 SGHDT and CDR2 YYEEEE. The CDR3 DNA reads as TGTGCCAGCAGCTTGACAGCTTACGAGCAGTACTTC. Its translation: CASSLTAYEQYF.

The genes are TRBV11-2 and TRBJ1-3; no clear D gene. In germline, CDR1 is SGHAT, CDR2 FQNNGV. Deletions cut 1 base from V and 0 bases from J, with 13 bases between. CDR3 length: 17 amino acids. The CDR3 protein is CASSLGAGITSGNTIYF. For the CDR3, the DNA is TGTGCCAGCAGCTTAGGAGCGGGGATCACCTCTGGAAACACCATATATTTT.

CDR3 sequence: CASSEGQFANTGELFF. DNA for the CDR3: TGTGCCAGCAGTGAAGGACAGTTCGCGAACACCGGGGAGCTGTTTTTT. This chain joins TRBV2 and TRBJ2-2; possible D gene TRBD1, 5 bases. V shed 1 base and J shed 0 bases, with 9 bases lying between them. CDR1 and CDR2 from the germline V gene are SNHLY and FYNNEI. The CDR3 covers 16 residues.

CDR3: CASSMSGGPTEAFF. The CDR3 nucleotides read TGTGCCAGTAGTATGAGCGGGGGGCCTACTGAAGCTTTCTTT. The rearrangement joins TRBV19 to TRBJ1-1; D might be TRBD1 (6 bases). V was cut by 3 bases and J by 5 bases, with 13 bases left in between. This CDR3 is built from 14 residues. Germline lookup yields CDR1 LNHDA and CDR2 SQIVND (reference sequence).

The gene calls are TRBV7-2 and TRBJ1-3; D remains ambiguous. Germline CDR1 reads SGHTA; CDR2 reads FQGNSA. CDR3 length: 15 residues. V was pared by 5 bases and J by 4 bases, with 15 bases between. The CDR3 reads CASSLSSSEGNTIYF. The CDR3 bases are TGTGCCAGCAGCCTATCCTCTAGCGAGGGAAACACCATATATTTT.

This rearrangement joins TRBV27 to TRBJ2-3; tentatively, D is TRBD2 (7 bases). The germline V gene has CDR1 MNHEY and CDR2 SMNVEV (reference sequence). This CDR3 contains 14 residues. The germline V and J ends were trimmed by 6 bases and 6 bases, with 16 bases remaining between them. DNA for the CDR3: TGTGCCAGCAGCAAGGGCCGGGGGGCCGATACGCAGTATTTT. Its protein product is CASSKGRGADTQYF.

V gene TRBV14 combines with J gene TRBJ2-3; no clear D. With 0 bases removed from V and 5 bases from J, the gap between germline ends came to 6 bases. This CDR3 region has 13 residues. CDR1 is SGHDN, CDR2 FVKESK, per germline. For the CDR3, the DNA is TGTGCCAGCAGCCAAGATTGGAGAGATACGCAGTATTTT. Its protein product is CASSQDWRDTQYF.

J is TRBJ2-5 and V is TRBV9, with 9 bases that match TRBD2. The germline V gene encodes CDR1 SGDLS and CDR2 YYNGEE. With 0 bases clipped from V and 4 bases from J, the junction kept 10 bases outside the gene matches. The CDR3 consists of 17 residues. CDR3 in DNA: TGTGCCAGCAGCGTAGGGGGCCGCGGAGCGGGAGGAGAGACCCAGTACTTC. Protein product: CASSVGGRGAGGETQYF.

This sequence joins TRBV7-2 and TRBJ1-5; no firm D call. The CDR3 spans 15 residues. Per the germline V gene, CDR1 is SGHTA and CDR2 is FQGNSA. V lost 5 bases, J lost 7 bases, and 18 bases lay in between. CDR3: CASSPSGDQGQPQHF. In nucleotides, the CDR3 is TGTGCCAGCAGCCCCTCGGGAGACCAAGGACAGCCCCAGCATTTT.

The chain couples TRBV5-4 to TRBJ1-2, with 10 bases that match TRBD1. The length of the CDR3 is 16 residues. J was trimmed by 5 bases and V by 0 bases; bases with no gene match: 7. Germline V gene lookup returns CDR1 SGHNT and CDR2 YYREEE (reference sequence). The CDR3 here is CASSLGGTGVRYGYTF. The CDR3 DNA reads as TGTGCCAGCAGCTTGGGGGGGACAGGGGTGAGGTATGGCTACACCTTC.

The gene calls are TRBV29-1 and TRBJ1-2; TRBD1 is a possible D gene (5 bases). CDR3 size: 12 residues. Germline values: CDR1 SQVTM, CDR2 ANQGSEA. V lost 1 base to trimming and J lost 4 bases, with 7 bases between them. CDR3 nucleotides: TGCAGCGTTGAAGGGACACGCTATGGCTACACCTTC. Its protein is CSVEGTRYGYTF.